This TCR beta chain was obtained from a study of shared clonotypes between healthy human individuals. Genomic DNA from each subset was divided evenly over several immunoSEQ plates. Here immunoSEQ multiplex PCR was the method, and the copy in TCRdb shows in-frame clones only, minus some. The repertoire includes approximately 710,000 clones, about 90% of them detected once, and 34% sits in the top ten. With 6 bases clipped from V and 8 bases from J, the junction kept 8 bases outside the gene matches. Germline values: CDR1 MDHEN, CDR2 SYDVKM. The CDR3 loop spans 14 amino acids. J is TRBJ1-2 and V is TRBV28; TRBD1 matches 11 bases. The sequence was obtained from a man aged 18 to 30 in good health. Some clones in this sample may be carry-over from other donors' samples. Sequencing used memory CD8+ T cells from PBMCs. Subset: CD45RO+ cells pooled with CCR7-negative TemRA cells. Here the CDR3 DNA reads TGTGCCAGCAGCCCAGGACAGGGGGCTGGAGGCTACACCTTC. It encodes CASSPGQGAGGYTF.